This entry lists 15 T cell receptor beta chains sequenced from one sample in a study of OX40 agonist ivuxolimab in advanced cancers. Some clones are missing from TCRdb's copy, which holds only in-frame ones; the method was immunoSEQ multiplex PCR. Among over 14,000 clones listed, about 89% were seen once. The sample consisted of CD4+ or CD8+ T cells sorted from blood, taken in a trial of the OX40 agonist ivuxolimab. The origin of the receptors is an adult with an advanced solid tumor such as melanoma, head and neck, liver or kidney cancer.

This chain connects TRBV27 to TRBJ2-1; the D is unclear. The germline CDR1 and CDR2 sequences are MNHEY and SMNVEV (reference sequence). The CDR3 extends over 14 amino acids. V was pared by 1 base and J by 8 bases, with 12 bases between. In nucleotides, the CDR3 is TGTGCCAGCAGTTTATTTCGGAATGACGATGAGCAGTTCTTC. This encodes CASSLFRNDDEQFF.

The chain is built from TRBV7-8 and TRBJ1-2; a weak D match, TRBD1 (6 bases). CDR3 length: 19 amino acids. From germline, CDR1 is SGHVS and CDR2 FQNEAQ. Trimming took 5 bases from V and 4 from J, leaving 29 bases between them. Written as DNA, the CDR3 is TGTGCCAGCAGCCCAACCCACGCGCAACAACAGGGTAGTCCCTATGGCTACACCTTC. Translated, it gives CASSPTHAQQQGSPYGYTF.

The J gene is TRBJ2-1, the V gene TRBV11-2; TRBD2 might be the D (5 bases). Germline CDR1 and CDR2: SGHAT and FQNNGV. The CDR3 is 15 amino acids. Trimming took 5 bases from V and 4 from J, leaving 15 bases between them. This chain's CDR3 is CASSPSGSLYNEQFF. The CDR3 DNA reads as TGTGCCAGCAGCCCCAGCGGAAGCTTATACAATGAGCAGTTCTTC.

This clone was seen a single time. The J gene is TRBJ1-5, the V gene TRBV7-8; the D gene is possibly TRBD1 (5 bases). The CDR3 is made up of 17 amino acids. The V end lost 5 bases, the J end lost 5 bases, and 22 bases lay between the germline ends. CDR1 SGHVS and CDR2 FQNEAQ come from the germline V gene. The CDR3 loop is CASSISPRDGFYQPQHF. CDR3 nucleotides: TGTGCCAGCAGCATCTCTCCCCGGGACGGCTTCTATCAGCCCCAGCATTTT.

V and J are TRBV19 and TRBJ2-7; D gene uncertain. Trimming removed 5 bases at V and 2 bases at J, with 10 bases between. CDR1 is LNHDA and CDR2 is SQIVND in the germline V gene (reference sequence). This CDR3 has 13 amino acids. CDR3: CASSDGAAYEQYF. The CDR3, as DNA: TGTGCCAGTAGTGACGGCGCCGCCTACGAGCAGTACTTC.

This chain connects TRBV18 to TRBJ2-7; D gene uncertain. The CDR3 contains 11 residues. Germline CDR1 and CDR2: KGHSH and LQKENI. The ends were cut back, 3 bases at V and 3 bases at J, with 3 bases in the middle. The CDR3 coding sequence is TGTGCCAGCTCACCGGGCTACGAGCAGTACTTC. Its protein product is CASSPGYEQYF.

This chain connects TRBV7-6 to TRBJ2-1, with D possibly being TRBD2 (6 bases). CDR1 is SGHVS, CDR2 FNYEAQ, per germline. This CDR3 comprises 15 residues. Trimming pared 1 base from V and 8 bases from J, leaving 15 bases between. This CDR3 is CASSLEPGVMHEQFF. The CDR3 DNA reads as TGTGCCAGCAGCTTAGAACCGGGAGTGATGCATGAGCAGTTCTTC.

J is TRBJ2-7 and V is TRBV19; the match to TRBD2 covers 7 bases. The junction had 12 bases not matched to a gene; V was cut back by 7 bases and J by 6 bases. CDR1 is LNHDA, CDR2 SQIVND, per germline (reference sequence). The CDR3 covers 14 residues. DNA of the CDR3: TGTGCCAGTACCCCCGGGACTAACCTGGGCGAGCAGTACTTC. It codes for CASTPGTNLGEQYF.

The genes are TRBV5-5 and TRBJ2-7; D gene unclear. V lost 2 bases and J 3 bases, leaving 12 bases between the germline ends. CDR1 and CDR2 from the germline V gene are SGHKS and YYEKEE (reference sequence). This CDR3 is built from 14 residues. The CDR3 here is CASSLAGLGYEQYF. CDR3 DNA sequence: TGTGCCAGCAGCTTAGCCGGCTTGGGCTACGAGCAGTACTTC.

This sequence joins TRBV4-1 and TRBJ1-5, with TRBD1 identical over 9 bases. Trimming at V came to 4 bases and at J to 0 bases, leaving 1 base not matched to a gene. This CDR3 comprises 15 residues. Germline V gene lookup returns CDR1 MGHRA and CDR2 YSYEKL. DNA of the CDR3: TGCGCCAGCAGCCGGGACAGGGTTAGCAATCAGCCCCAGCATTTT. Translation gives CASSRDRVSNQPQHF.

CDR3 nucleotide sequence: TGTGCCAGCAGCCCCATTCCCGCCGGGGAGCTGTTTTTT. Its protein product is CASSPIPAGELFF. This chain links TRBV9 with TRBJ2-2; D is unclear. Germline V gene lookup returns CDR1 SGDLS and CDR2 YYNGEE. This CDR3 region has 13 residues. Trimming shortened V by 4 bases and J by 6 bases, and 10 bases separated the two germline ends.

The V gene is TRBV28, the J gene TRBJ1-4; tentative D call: TRBD1 (5 bases). The CDR3 has 14 amino acids. Trimming pared 7 bases from V and 7 bases from J, leaving 16 bases between. Germline V lookup: CDR1 MDHEN, CDR2 SYDVKM. This chain's CDR3 is CASTYGAKSEKLFF. The CDR3, as DNA: TGTGCCAGCACTTACGGGGCAAAATCTGAAAAACTGTTTTTT.

The chain couples TRBV15 to TRBJ2-1; a weak D match, TRBD2 (6 bases). This CDR3 has 15 amino acids. Germline loops: CDR1 LNHNV, CDR2 YYDKDF (reference sequence). V was pared by 4 bases and J by 6 bases, with 16 bases between. The DNA of the CDR3 is TGTGCCACCAGCACCGACGGAGGGAACGGCAATGAGCAGTTCTTC. Translating gives CATSTDGGNGNEQFF.

CDR3: CASSLSGTFSYEQYF. The CDR3 region has the DNA TGTGCCAGCAGTTTAAGCGGGACATTCTCCTACGAGCAGTACTTC. The V and J genes are TRBV27 and TRBJ2-7; maybe TRBD2 (7 bases). CDR1 is MNHEY and CDR2 is SMNVEV in the germline V gene (reference sequence). V lost 2 bases and J lost 0, with 11 bases in between. The CDR3 is 15 residues long.

The chain employs TRBV27 and TRBJ1-3; TRBD1 matches at 7 bases. Germline CDR1 reads MNHEY; CDR2 reads SMNVEV (reference sequence). Trimming cost V 3 bases and J 0 bases; bases outside gene matches: 8. This CDR3 region has 17 residues. CDR3 coding DNA: TGTGCCAGCAGTTTCCACAGGGGCCAAAACTCTGGAAACACCATATATTTT. Its protein product is CASSFHRGQNSGNTIYF.